Below are 16 T cell receptor beta chains sequenced from a single sample in a study of graft-versus-host responses after intestinal transplantation. Assay used: immunoSEQ multiplex PCR; TCRdb lists only in-frame clones, some missing. The table lists about 48,000 clones, around 90% of them singletons, with approximately 2.7% in the top ten. What these receptors recognize is not known. The source material was unstimulated CD4+ T cells sorted from spleen or lymph node cells, sampled before transplant. These receptors were collected from a human donor who was the organ donor for an intestinal transplant.

This clone has a single count. The chain combines TRBV18 with TRBJ2-5, with TRBD1 matching 8 bases. Trimming took 0 bases from V and 4 from J; bases not matched to a gene: 4. Looked up from germline, CDR1 is KGHSH and CDR2 is LQKENI. The CDR3 covers 15 residues. CDR3: CASSPPRTGRETQYF. The CDR3 DNA reads as TGTGCCAGCTCACCACCGAGGACAGGGAGAGAGACCCAGTACTTC.

CDR3 sequence reads: CASSLYPRDAYEQYF. Written as DNA, the CDR3 is TGTGCCAGCAGTTTATACCCTAGGGACGCCTACGAGCAGTACTTC. The chain employs TRBV28 and TRBJ2-7, with D possibly called TRBD1 or TRBD2 (5 bases each). The CDR3 runs 15 residues. The germline V gene has CDR1 MDHEN and CDR2 SYDVKM. The V end lost 1 base, the J end lost 2 bases, and 12 bases lay between the germline ends.

This chain uses TRBV28 with TRBJ2-5; D is perhaps TRBD2 (5 bases). Germline V gene sequence: CDR1 MDHEN, CDR2 SYDVKM. The CDR3 is 17 residues long. Trimming removed 2 bases from V and 4 bases from J, with 20 bases in between. Here the CDR3 DNA reads TGTGCCAGCAGTTTAAGGTCTTGGCAGCGGAAGGGAGAGACCCAGTACTTC. It specifies CASSLRSWQRKGETQYF. Full variable domain (rest looked up from reference TRBV28 and TRBJ2-5): DVKVTQSSRYLVKRTGEKVFLECVQDMDHENMFWYRQDPGLGLRLIYFSYDVKMKEKGDIPEGYSVSREKKERFSLILESASTNQTSMYLCASSLRSWQRKGETQYFGPGTRLLVL.

The V call is TRBV29-1, the J call TRBJ2-3; 7 bases are shared with TRBD2. V shed 2 bases and J 3 bases; nucleotides not matched to a gene: 5. The CDR3 consists of 14 residues. The germline gives CDR1 SQVTM, CDR2 ANQGSEA. CDR3 bases: TGCAGCGTTGAAAAGGGTAGCGGGACAGATACGCAGTATTTT. It codes for CSVEKGSGTDTQYF.

The genes are TRBV5-1 and TRBJ2-2; 10 bases are shared with TRBD2. Germline-derived CDR1 and CDR2 are SGHRS and YFSETQ. The CDR3 totals 16 residues. Trimming removed 2 bases from V and 4 bases from J; junction bases left unmatched: 5. In DNA, the CDR3 is TGCGCCAGCAGCTTAGCGGGAGGGCCGGGCACCGGGGAGCTGTTTTTT. Translating it yields CASSLAGGPGTGELFF.

The chain recombines TRBV5-6 with TRBJ2-3; the D is unclear. CDR1 SGHDT and CDR2 YYEEEE come from the germline V gene. V lost 0 bases and J 2 bases, leaving 7 bases between the germline ends. The CDR3 extends over 14 amino acids. CDR3: CASSLALNTDTQYF. CDR3 nucleotides: TGTGCCAGCAGCTTGGCCCTGAACACAGATACGCAGTATTTT.

This clone was observed a few times. This CDR3 reads CAISEVNQPQHF. In DNA, the CDR3 is TGTGCCATCAGTGAGGTTAATCAGCCCCAGCATTTT. The V gene is TRBV10-3, the J gene TRBJ1-5; D remains ambiguous. V lost 2 bases, J lost 4 bases, and 3 bases lay in between. From germline, CDR1 is ENHRY and CDR2 SYGVKD. The CDR3 contains 12 residues.

The gene calls are TRBV4-1 and TRBJ2-1; the match to TRBD2 covers 13 bases. This CDR3 has 16 residues. V lost 4 bases, J lost 3 bases, and 3 bases stayed unmatched. CDR1 and CDR2 (germline): MGHRA, YSYEKL. Here the CDR3 DNA reads TGCGCCAGCAGCCGCGGGACTAGCGGGATCTACAATGAGCAGTTCTTC. Amino acid sequence: CASSRGTSGIYNEQFF.

This rearrangement joins TRBV7-2 to TRBJ1-6; no reliable D call. The V end lost 6 bases, the J end lost 6 bases, and 9 bases lay between the germline ends. Germline CDR1 and CDR2: SGHTA and FQGNSA. The CDR3 is made up of 13 amino acids. In DNA, the CDR3 is TGTGCCAGCAGTCAAAGCTCTAATTCACCCCTCCACTTT. Encoded protein: CASSQSSNSPLHF. The full variable domain, in which reference TRBV7-2 and TRBJ1-6 provide the parts outside the CDR3, is GAGVSQSPSNKVTEKGKDVELRCDPISGHTALYWYRQSLGQGLEFLIYFQGNSAPDKSGLPSDRFSAERTGGSVSTLTIQRTQQEDSAVYLCASSQSSNSPLHFGNGTRLTVT.

The chain uses TRBV28 and TRBJ1-1; D is possibly TRBD1 (5 bases). Germline loops: CDR1 MDHEN, CDR2 SYDVKM. V was cut by 5 bases and J by 10 bases, with 17 bases left in between. This CDR3 has 13 amino acids. The CDR3 spells CASSRRELTGAFF. The CDR3, as DNA: TGTGCCAGCAGTCGGAGGGAGCTTACAGGAGCTTTCTTT.

This clone was seen just once. V is TRBV7-2 and J is TRBJ2-7; TRBD2 matches at 12 bases. Trimming took 2 bases from V and 0 from J; bases not matched to a gene: 5. The CDR3 runs 17 residues. The germline gives CDR1 SGHTA, CDR2 FQGNSA. The CDR3 bases are TGTGCCAGCAGCTTAATCCGGGGACTAGCGGGCTCCTACGAGCAGTACTTC. Its translation: CASSLIRGLAGSYEQYF.

The chain recombines TRBV6-6 with TRBJ2-1; 7 positions match TRBD2. This CDR3 comprises 15 residues. V lost 4 bases to trimming and J lost 1 base; unmatched junction nucleotides: 4. CDR1 MNHNY and CDR2 SVGAGI come from the germline V gene (reference sequence). CDR3 coding DNA: TGTGCCAGCAGTTCCCTAGCGGTTTCCTACAATGAGCAGTTCTTC. Its translation: CASSSLAVSYNEQFF.

This clone has only one observation. The chain combines TRBV28 with TRBJ2-3, with D possibly matching TRBD2 (5 bases). CDR1 is MDHEN and CDR2 is SYDVKM in the germline V gene. The CDR3 length is 14 residues. Trimming took off 3 bases at V and 11 bases at J, with 18 bases between the two ends. The CDR3 spells CASSFYGSGRGQYF. In nucleotides, the CDR3 is TGTGCCAGCAGTTTTTACGGGTCGGGGAGAGGGCAGTATTTT.

The genes are TRBV5-8 and TRBJ1-5; the match to TRBD1 covers 12 bases. The CDR3 has 19 amino acids. The V segment lost 5 bases and the J segment 1 base; nucleotides outside the gene matches: 13. Germline CDR1 SGHTS, CDR2 YDEGEE. In nucleotides, the CDR3 is TGTGCCAGCAGTTTTGCTACCGGGACAGGGGGCCGAAGCAATCAGCCCCAGCATTTT. Translation gives CASSFATGTGGRSNQPQHF. The variable domain in full, completed from reference TRBV5-8 and TRBJ1-5, reads EAGVTQSPTHLIKTRGQQATLRCSPISGHTSVYWYQQALGLGLQFLLWYDEGEERNRGNFPPRFSGRQFPNYSSELNVNALELEDSALYLCASSFATGTGGRSNQPQHFGDGTRLSIL.

The chain employs TRBV7-6 and TRBJ2-1; D might be TRBD2 (6 bases). CDR3 length equals 15 residues. Germline assignment: CDR1 SGHVS and CDR2 FNYEAQ. Trimming left V 5 bases short and J 6 bases short, with 17 bases between. The CDR3 bases are TGTGCCAGCAGCCCGAATCTCTTAGCGGTCAATGAGCAGTTCTTC. It translates to CASSPNLLAVNEQFF.

The V gene is TRBV19, the J gene TRBJ2-7; the D gene could be TRBD1 or TRBD2 (5 bases each). Per the germline V gene, CDR1 is LNHDA and CDR2 is SQIVND (reference sequence). Trimming removed 0 bases from V and 3 bases from J, with 12 bases in between. The CDR3 totals 15 residues. CDR3 nucleotide sequence: TGTGCCAGTAGTATAGATTCAGGGAGAGGCTACGAGCAGTACTTC. Protein: CASSIDSGRGYEQYF.